This TCR beta chain was identified during a study of T-cell memory formation after mild COVID-19. Points from the study as a whole: Clones shrinking from day 15 to 85 showed even CD4/CD8 mixes; later expanders tilted CD4+. Researchers found some responding clones in pre-infection memory, a sign that cross-reactive memory joined.

The TCR alpha and TCR beta cDNA libraries, bearing sample barcodes and UMIs, were generated by 5'RACE using constant-segment primers. TCRdb recomputed calls from the 5' RACE reads with MiXCR, one row per CDR3 protein. The sample carries roughly 370,000 distinct CDR3 sequences, 16% recorded once. Points on this clonotype: Its antigen is unknown.

The clonotype originates from a young man who had mild COVID-19 (a few samples of this study predate the infection). Cell type and time point are not known. Sequences were obtained from PBMCs or a T cell subset sorted from them (not recorded which).

CDR3 region: CASSYSMGQGFTEQYV. In DNA form, the CDR3 reads TGTGCCAGCAGTTACTCGATGGGACAGGGGTTTACCGAGCAGTACGTC. This chain links TRBV6-2 or TRBV6-3 with TRBJ2-7, with 10 bases fitting TRBD1. In germline, CDR1 is MNHEY, CDR2 SVGEGT. Trimming cost V 0 bases and J 6 bases; bases outside gene matches: 8. This CDR3 region has 16 residues.